This T cell receptor (beta chain) was found in a study of T cell responses to AZD1222 COVID-19 vaccine. CDR1 and CDR2 (germline): LNHNV, YYDKDF (reference sequence). The CDR3 totals 16 residues. V trimming: 5 bases; J trimming: 5 bases; junction bases outside the gene matches: 9. Comment on this clone: Its matching antigen is unknown.

Libraries were prepared by immunoSEQ multiplex PCR; TCRdb keeps only in-frame clonotypes and omits some of them. The sample shows 120,000 or so clones, around 92% of them seen only once. General study points: Clonal diversity was possibly underestimated, and white British individuals and females predominated among donors. Nearly half of unique spike-specific TCRs reportedly avoided B.1.351 and B.1.1.7 mutated regions. Just a handful of AZD1222 recipients tested seropositive at baseline. Vaccine-associated CD4 TCRs ranged over spike, dominating at 160-218 and 743-854.

The V and J genes are TRBV15 and TRBJ1-4, with TRBD1 matching 9 bases. The specimen was peripheral blood, collected on day 0 of AZD1222 vaccination. The clonotype was recovered from an adult in good health. This CDR3 is CATSGSPGTGNEKLFF. CDR3 coding DNA: TGTGCCACCAGCGGAAGTCCCGGGACAGGGAATGAAAAACTGTTTTTT.